This entry concerns a single T cell receptor beta chain. The data stem from a study of CD8 T cells in Susac syndrome. The authors carried out high-throughput sequencing of TCR beta. They applied it to CD8+ and CD4+ T cells obtained from blood. Negative isolation yielded CD8+ and CD4+ T cells; FACS enriched TEMRA cells. Reverse transcription of 0.5 to 1 ug RNA was performed with random hexamers. TCR beta CDR3 was amplified by immunoSEQ multiplex PCR. This amplification extended across 54 Vbeta and 13 Jbeta segments. In TCRdb, the immunoSEQ multiplex PCR reads were re-called with MiXCR into one record per CDR3 protein. The table has some 60,000 distinct CDR3 sequences, around 90% seen once; the top ten hold approximately 0.21%. The TCR originated in a human donor in good health. Sequenced sample: CD8+ T cells from PBMCs.

The CDR3 DNA reads TGCAGCGTGGGGGGGTTCACGGTCGGACTAGTTCGAGAGACCCAGTACTTC. Its translation: CSVGGFTVGLVRETQYF. This chain connects TRBV29-1 to TRBJ2-5; 7 nucleotides line up with TRBD2. V lost 6 bases to trimming and J lost 4 bases; unmatched junction nucleotides: 20. The CDR3 is 17 residues long. Germline CDR1 and CDR2: SQVTM and ANQGSEA.